The table lists the clone carrying this T cell receptor beta chain with a count of one. The individuals who served as donors were healthy Caucasians living in Russia, aged about 6 to 95. A second PCR of roughly 7 to 11 cycles used a sample-barcoded 5' primer and a J-beta primer mix. TCRdb analysed the 5' RACE reads with MiXCR anew, one entry per CDR3 protein. The sample lists about 800,000 distinct CDR3 sequences, around a quarter occurring once. From germline, CDR1 is MNHEY and CDR2 SVGEGT. There are 13 residues in the CDR3. Trimming at V came to 5 bases and at J to 5 bases, leaving 2 bases not matched to a gene. The source of the sample is a study of blood T cells in healthy people across ages. The sample also formed part of further work on T cells of mothers and their children. That investigation notes: Three mothers and their six children, all healthy Caucasians, donated.

This receptor was taken from a boy under 18 in good health. Sequencing used blood. The genes are TRBV6-2 or TRBV6-3 and TRBJ2-7; 11 positions agree with TRBD2. CDR3 sequence (DNA): TGTGCCAGCAGTCCTAGCGGGAGGAACGAGCAGTACTTC. Residues: CASSPSGRNEQYF.